One sample yielded the 25 T cell receptor beta chains listed below, sequenced in a study of OX40 agonist ivuxolimab in advanced cancers. Library preparation employed the immunoSEQ multiplex PCR assay. TCRdb mirrors the immuneACCESS table, restricted to in-frame sequences. Some clones are absent from its copies; in checked studies, under half trace to an unresolved V gene, and the reason for the others is unknown. The sample has 39,000 or so clones on record, 80% to 90% of them singletons. 0.55% to 0.6% of the sample lies in the top ten. The starting material was CD4+ or CD8+ T cells sorted from blood, obtained in a trial of the OX40 agonist ivuxolimab. Receptors originate from an adult with an advanced solid tumor such as melanoma, head and neck, liver or kidney cancer.

This rearrangement joins TRBV27 to TRBJ1-1; D unresolved. CDR1 is MNHEY and CDR2 is SMNVEV in the germline V gene (reference sequence). V was clipped by 6 bases and J by 1 base, with 15 bases between them. The CDR3 loop spans 15 amino acids. CDR3 bases: TGTGCCAGCAGACAAGGCGGCGGCCCGAACACTGAAGCTTTCTTT. Translating it yields CASRQGGGPNTEAFF.

A few counts support this clone. The chain uses TRBV6-5 and TRBJ1-6; 7 bases line up with TRBD1. This CDR3 contains 14 residues. Germline lookup yields CDR1 MNHEY and CDR2 SVGAGI. Unmatched junction bases numbered 14, after V lost 7 bases and J lost 14 bases. The CDR3 sequence: CASTGRQGSLTLHF. The CDR3 DNA reads as TGTGCCAGCACAGGTCGACAGGGCTCCCTAACCCTCCACTTT.

This clone was picked up one time. The chain joins TRBV10-3 to TRBJ1-2; 10 bases are shared with TRBD1. Germline loops: CDR1 ENHRY, CDR2 SYGVKD. Trimming at V came to 4 bases and at J to 2 bases, leaving 4 bases not matched to a gene. This CDR3 has 15 amino acids. CDR3 nucleotide sequence: TGTGCCATCAGTGGAGGGACAGGGGAGAACTATGGCTACACCTTC. Its translation is CAISGGTGENYGYTF.

V is TRBV2 and J is TRBJ2-2; D is unclear. Germline V lookup: CDR1 SNHLY, CDR2 FYNNEI. Deletions cut 2 bases from V and 1 base from J, with 5 bases between. The CDR3 covers 14 residues. This CDR3 reads CASSETVNTGELFF. CDR3 nucleotide sequence: TGTGCCAGCAGTGAAACAGTGAACACCGGGGAGCTGTTTTTT.

The chain has TRBV21-1 and TRBJ1-1; the D call TRBD1 from the table was never checked on the DNA. TRBV21-1 is reported as a pseudogene. The CDR3 is 19 residues long. The CDR3 region is CASSKEVKGDMCVNTEAFF. CDR3 nucleotides: TGTGCCAGCAGCAAAGAGGTTAAAGGGGATATGTGTGTGAACACTGAAGCTTTCTTT.

This clone has only one observation. The V and J genes are TRBV5-4 and TRBJ2-5, with 7 bases lining up with TRBD2. CDR3 length: 14 residues. Germline assignment: CDR1 SGHNT and CDR2 YYREEE (reference sequence). Trimming took 3 bases from V and 3 from J; bases not matched to a gene: 5. The CDR3 DNA reads as TGTGCCAGCAGCTCGCAGCGGGGCAAAGAGACCCAGTACTTC. Its translation is CASSSQRGKETQYF.

This clone was seen a single time. The CDR3 coding sequence is TGTGCCAGCAGTGAATGGGTCGGGGGGGCCTACAATGAGCAGTTCTTC. It is translated as CASSEWVGGAYNEQFF. The V call is TRBV25-1, the J call TRBJ2-1, with 8 nucleotides matching TRBD2. Losses at the gene ends were 1 base for V and 2 bases for J; bases not matched to a gene: 4. CDR1 MGHDK and CDR2 SYGVNS come from the germline V gene. The CDR3 is 16 amino acids.

This chain joins TRBV10-3 and TRBJ2-7; 7 bases are shared with TRBD1. V shed 1 base, J shed 5 bases, and the junction held 5 bases outside the gene matches. Germline V gene data show CDR1 as ENHRY and CDR2 as SYGVKD. The CDR3 totals 14 residues. CDR3 bases: TGTGCCATCAGTGAGTTCGCGGACAGGAACGAGCAGTACTTC. Its protein product is CAISEFADRNEQYF.

The V gene is TRBV6-6, the J gene TRBJ2-5, with 7 bases aligning to TRBD1. J lost 5 bases, V lost 6 bases, and 6 bases had no gene match. The CDR3 is 13 amino acids. The germline gives CDR1 MNHNY, CDR2 SVGAGI (reference sequence). CDR3 residues: CASSPTGVETQYF. CDR3 DNA: TGTGCCAGCAGCCCTACAGGGGTCGAGACCCAGTACTTC.

This clone was recorded once. The chain carries TRBV5-1 and TRBJ1-5; no clear D. The CDR3 spans 15 residues. Germline lookup yields CDR1 SGHRS and CDR2 YFSETQ. The V and J ends lost 2 bases and 3 bases respectively, with 12 bases between them. The CDR3 bases are TGCGCCAGCAGCTTCGGCAGCGGGAACAATCAGCCCCAGCATTTT. Its translation is CASSFGSGNNQPQHF. The variable domain in full, with the rest retrieved from reference TRBV5-1 and TRBJ1-5, is KAGVTQTPRYLIKTRGQQVTLSCSPISGHRSVSWYQQTPGQGLQFLFEYFSETQRNKGNFPGRFSGRQFSNSRSEMNVSTLELGDSALYLCASSFGSGNNQPQHFGDGTRLSIL.

The chain employs TRBV4-1 and TRBJ2-7; 7 positions agree with TRBD2. With V trimmed by 4 bases and J by 0 bases, 6 bases remained unmatched. CDR3 size: 15 residues. Germline V gene data show CDR1 as MGHRA and CDR2 as YSYEKL. The CDR3 DNA reads as TGCGCCAGCAGCCCCTCCGGGGGGAGCTCCTACGAGCAGTACTTC. Its translation: CASSPSGGSSYEQYF.

The V gene is TRBV9, the J gene TRBJ2-5, with 7 bases fitting TRBD1. The CDR3 runs 16 residues. Germline loops: CDR1 SGDLS, CDR2 YYNGEE. Losses at the gene ends were 0 bases for V and 7 bases for J; bases not matched to a gene: 12. In DNA form, the CDR3 reads TGTGCCAGCAGCGTAGACTGGACAGGATTGGTGGGGACCCAGTACTTC. Translating gives CASSVDWTGLVGTQYF.

The chain joins TRBV5-1 to TRBJ2-2; D remains ambiguous. The CDR3 totals 13 residues. CDR1 is SGHRS, CDR2 YFSETQ, per germline. Trimming took 1 base from V and 4 from J, leaving 5 bases between them. CDR3 in DNA: TGCGCCAGCAGCTTGTCGGTCACCGGGGAGCTGTTTTTT. This sequence encodes CASSLSVTGELFF.

The chain has TRBV5-4 and TRBJ2-1; a weak D match, TRBD1 (6 bases). The CDR3 is 15 amino acids. CDR1 SGHNT and CDR2 YYREEE come from the germline V gene (reference sequence). V lost 8 bases and J lost 2, with 17 bases in between. The CDR3 loop is CASSGGGGAYNEQFF. CDR3 sequence (DNA): TGTGCCAGTTCTGGGGGCGGCGGAGCCTACAATGAGCAGTTCTTC.

V usage is TRBV11-3 and J usage is TRBJ1-6, with a possible D match to TRBD1 (5 bases). Trimming shortened V by 4 bases and J by 6 bases, and 13 bases separated the two germline ends. Germline-derived CDR1 and CDR2 are SGHNT and YENEEA. There are 15 residues in the CDR3. CDR3 sequence: CASSSGLMGNSPLHF. CDR3 nucleotides: TGTGCCAGCAGCTCAGGGTTGATGGGTAATTCACCCCTCCACTTT.

This clone was counted once. V gene TRBV18 combines with J gene TRBJ2-6; 7 nucleotides align to TRBD1. This CDR3 spans 17 amino acids. Germline V gene data show CDR1 as KGHSH and CDR2 as LQKENI. V trimming: 4 bases; J trimming: 2 bases; junction bases outside the gene matches: 8. DNA for the CDR3: TGTGCCAGCTCACTTACTACAGGGGAGCCTGGGGCCAACGTCCTGACTTTC. Protein: CASSLTTGEPGANVLTF.

This clone is a singleton in its sample. The gene calls are TRBV11-3 and TRBJ2-2; 8 nucleotides match TRBD1. CDR1 is SGHNT, CDR2 YENEEA, per germline. With 3 bases clipped from V and 7 bases from J, the junction kept 4 bases outside the gene matches. The CDR3 totals 14 residues. The CDR3: CASSFDRGVGELFF. CDR3 coding DNA: TGTGCCAGCAGCTTCGACAGGGGAGTCGGGGAGCTGTTTTTT.

V usage is TRBV11-3 and J usage is TRBJ1-5; D gene uncertain. The ends were cut back, 5 bases at V and 3 bases at J, with 8 bases in the middle. The CDR3 spans 13 residues. Germline-derived CDR1 and CDR2 are SGHNT and YENEEA. The CDR3 region has the DNA TGTGCCAGCAGCGAGGACGTCAATCAGCCCCAGCATTTT. Translating it yields CASSEDVNQPQHF.

The CDR3 protein is CASLARGEGTEAFF. In DNA form, the CDR3 reads TGTGCCAGCCTCGCACGGGGAGAGGGAACTGAAGCTTTCTTT. The chain joins TRBV19 to TRBJ1-1, with D unresolved. V dropped 9 bases and J dropped 5 bases, with 19 bases sitting between them. Germline CDR1 reads LNHDA; CDR2 reads SQIVND (reference sequence). The CDR3 length is 14 residues.

This clone was counted between two and nine times. This chain links TRBV30 with TRBJ1-1; 7 bases are shared with TRBD1. Trimming removed 2 bases from V and 3 bases from J; junction bases left unmatched: 9. CDR1 GTSNPN and CDR2 SVGIG come from the germline V gene (reference sequence). CDR3 length equals 15 residues. The CDR3 DNA reads as TGTGCCTGGAGTCCTAACAGGGGATGGGACACTGAAGCTTTCTTT. Translation: CAWSPNRGWDTEAFF.

The chain combines TRBV6-1 with TRBJ1-1; 7 positions agree with TRBD1. V lost 8 bases, J lost 0 bases, and 9 bases stayed unmatched. The CDR3 is made up of 15 amino acids. Germline CDR1 is MNHNS and CDR2 is SASEGT. CDR3 protein: CASPRVQGLNTEAFF. CDR3 coding DNA: TGTGCCAGCCCCCGGGTACAGGGGCTGAACACTGAAGCTTTCTTT.

Turning to this clone: One end of the junction does not line up with germline, which may come from a read error. The chain carries TRBV6-7 and TRBJ2-2, with 9 bases aligning to TRBD1. TRBV6-7 is classed as an ORF, of uncertain function. CDR3 length: 17 residues. In nucleotides, the CDR3 is TGTGCCAGCAGGCAGGGACAGGGACGGGCTCAACACCGGGGAGCTGTTTTT. This gives the protein CASRQGQGRAQHRGAVF.

The rearrangement joins TRBV6-6 to TRBJ1-2, with a possible D match to TRBD1 (5 bases). Trimming left V 4 bases short and J 4 bases short, with 13 bases between. The CDR3 has 14 residues. Germline CDR1 reads MNHNY; CDR2 reads SVGAGI (reference sequence). Written as DNA, the CDR3 is TGTGCCAGCAGTTTGGGGGGGTCCTTCTATGGCTACACCTTC. It encodes CASSLGGSFYGYTF.

The chain links TRBV5-8 to TRBJ1-5; D call uncertain. The V gene lost 5 bases and the J gene lost 9 bases, with 12 bases spanning the gap. CDR1 and CDR2 (germline): SGHTS, YDEGEE. This CDR3 comprises 12 residues. CDR3 nucleotides: TGTGCCAGCAGTTCGAAATCTTGGCCCCAGCATTTT. Translating gives CASSSKSWPQHF.

The chain uses TRBV6-6 and TRBJ1-1, with 7 bases matching TRBD1. The CDR3 is made up of 13 amino acids. Germline loops: CDR1 MNHNY, CDR2 SVGAGI (reference sequence). V was pared by 7 bases and J by 3 bases, with 5 bases of the junction left unmatched. The CDR3 loop reads CASNDRVDTEAFF. In nucleotides, the CDR3 is TGTGCCAGCAACGACAGGGTTGACACTGAAGCTTTCTTT.